These 18 T cell receptor beta chains were sequenced from one sample in a study of cytotoxic CD8 clonotypes in ibrutinib-treated CLL (dated by TCRdb to about 2021). Receptors were amplified or captured by the immunoSEQ multiplex PCR assay. The table was pulled from immuneACCESS by TCRdb, which kept in-frame rearrangements only. Such tables lose some clones; where checked, under half of the loss comes from unresolved V genes, and the rest has no known cause. Across this sample there are hundreds of thousands of clones, with approximately 67% seen only once. The ten biggest clones cover roughly 6.3% of the sample. The sample consisted of PBMCs, taken after 36 months of ibrutinib treatment. The receptors originated from a human donor with chronic lymphocytic leukemia.

The chain is built from TRBV19 and TRBJ1-2, with 12 nucleotides matching TRBD1. Germline CDR1 reads LNHDA; CDR2 reads SQIVND (reference sequence). This CDR3 comprises 17 residues. The trim removed 3 bases at V and 4 bases at J, leaving 9 bases unmatched. In DNA, the CDR3 is TGTGCCAGTAGTATTAGGGGACAGGGGGCGCTTTCCTATGGCTACACCTTC. This gives the protein CASSIRGQGALSYGYTF.

The J gene is TRBJ1-2, the V gene TRBV9; TRBD1 agrees at 7 bases. CDR1 and CDR2 from the germline V gene are SGDLS and YYNGEE. This CDR3 has 15 amino acids. The V segment lost 3 bases and the J segment 2 bases; nucleotides outside the gene matches: 7. In DNA, the CDR3 is TGTGCCAGCAGCGCCTACCAGACAGGGAACTATGGCTACACCTTC. It codes for CASSAYQTGNYGYTF. Looking up the rest from reference TRBV9 and TRBJ1-2 gives the full variable domain: DSGVTQTPKHLITATGQRVTLRCSPRSGDLSVYWYQQSLDQGLQFLIQYYNGEERAKGNILERFSAQQFPDLHSELNLSSLELGDSALYFCASSAYQTGNYGYTFGSGTRLTVV.

The gene calls are TRBV23-1 and TRBJ2-7; TRBD1 matches 7 bases. TRBV23-1 carries the ORF label, with uncertain function. The CDR3 spans 16 residues. J gave up 3 bases and V 3 bases, and 11 bases lay outside the gene matches. Here the CDR3 reads CASSHPGTVTDYEQYF. CDR3 DNA: TGCGCCAGCAGTCACCCCGGGACAGTTACAGACTACGAGCAGTACTTC.

Turning to this clone: This sample also contains other DNA sequences that code for the same CDR3. The CDR3 here is CASSPQGNTEAFF. For the CDR3, the DNA is TGTGCCAGCTCCCCTCAGGGGAACACTGAAGCTTTCTTT. V and J are TRBV18 and TRBJ1-1; possible D gene TRBD1, 5 bases. The CDR3 length is 13 residues. From germline, CDR1 is KGHSH and CDR2 LQKENI. V was cut by 6 bases and J by 1 base, with 9 bases left in between.

This clone was seen many times. Other DNA sequences from this sample encode an identical CDR3 as well. J is TRBJ1-2 and V is TRBV27; D unresolved. Germline CDR1 and CDR2: MNHEY and SMNVEV (reference sequence). Trimming removed 0 bases from V and 1 base from J, with 3 bases in between. This CDR3 spans 13 amino acids. The CDR3 loop reads CASSLSLNYGYTF. The CDR3 DNA reads TGTGCCAGCAGTTTATCTCTTAACTATGGCTACACCTTC.

The genes are TRBV28 and TRBJ1-2, with 7 bases fitting TRBD1. Germline V gene lookup returns CDR1 MDHEN and CDR2 SYDVKM. This CDR3 is built from 14 residues. Unmatched junction bases numbered 7, after V lost 6 bases and J lost 3 bases. As DNA, the CDR3 is TGTGCCAGCAGCCTGACAGGGAGGGACTATGGCTACACCTTC. It encodes CASSLTGRDYGYTF.

The chain uses TRBV19 and TRBJ2-7; D tentatively fits TRBD1 or TRBD2 (5 bases each). Germline V gene sequence: CDR1 LNHDA, CDR2 SQIVND (reference sequence). Trimming took 4 bases from V and 6 from J, leaving 19 bases between them. The CDR3 length is 15 residues. CDR3 nucleotides: TGTGCCAGTAGTAGCAGGGACGGTTACCGAGGCGAGCAGTACTTC. It yields the protein CASSSRDGYRGEQYF.

The genes are TRBV5-3 and TRBJ2-1, with TRBD2 matching 8 bases. TRBV5-3 is an open reading frame, and its role is uncertain. With 5 bases clipped from V and 7 bases from J, the junction kept 2 bases outside the gene matches. The CDR3 length is 12 residues. CDR3 region: CARRASGNEQFF. The CDR3 region has the DNA TGTGCCAGAAGGGCTAGCGGGAATGAGCAGTTCTTC.

Concerning this clone itself: The identical CDR3 is also encoded by other nucleotide sequences in the sample. The V call is TRBV27, the J call TRBJ2-7; 7 positions agree with TRBD1. This CDR3 region has 13 residues. The V segment lost 6 bases and the J segment 4 bases; nucleotides outside the gene matches: 6. Germline V CDR1 and CDR2: MNHEY, SMNVEV (reference sequence). In nucleotides, the CDR3 is TGTGCCAGCAGCCGGGACAGAGGTTACGAGCAGTACTTC. This translates into CASSRDRGYEQYF.

The V gene is TRBV9, the J gene TRBJ2-7; 13 bases align to TRBD2. The CDR3 sequence is 15 residues long. The germline gives CDR1 SGDLS, CDR2 YYNGEE. J was trimmed by 9 bases and V by 0 bases; bases with no gene match: 6. The CDR3 bases are TGTGCCAGCAGCGTAGGAGGGACTAGCGGGAAAGGGCAGTACTTC. This encodes CASSVGGTSGKGQYF. Looking up the rest from reference TRBV9 and TRBJ2-7 gives the full variable domain: DSGVTQTPKHLITATGQRVTLRCSPRSGDLSVYWYQQSLDQGLQFLIQYYNGEERAKGNILERFSAQQFPDLHSELNLSSLELGDSALYFCASSVGGTSGKGQYFGPGTRLTVT.

The chain links TRBV5-1 to TRBJ2-7; D is tentatively TRBD1 or TRBD2 (5 bases each). Trimming stripped 2 bases from V and 2 bases from J, with 11 bases between. The CDR3 is made up of 14 amino acids. Germline V gives CDR1 SGHRS, CDR2 YFSETQ. CDR3 DNA: TGCGCCAGCAGCTTTCGGGGCCCACCCTACGAGCAGTACTTC. Its translation: CASSFRGPPYEQYF. Looking up the rest from reference TRBV5-1 and TRBJ2-7 gives the full variable domain: KAGVTQTPRYLIKTRGQQVTLSCSPISGHRSVSWYQQTPGQGLQFLFEYFSETQRNKGNFPGRFSGRQFSNSRSEMNVSTLELGDSALYLCASSFRGPPYEQYFGPGTRLTVT.

This chain links TRBV6-6 with TRBJ2-2, with 7 bases aligning to TRBD1. Germline V gene lookup returns CDR1 MNHNY and CDR2 SVGAGI (reference sequence). V trimming: 1 base; J trimming: 6 bases; junction bases outside the gene matches: 5. The CDR3 is 15 residues long. CDR3 nucleotides: TGTGCCAGCAGTTACTTGAGGGGGCGACCCGGGGAGCTGTTTTTT. Its translation is CASSYLRGRPGELFF.

The rearrangement joins TRBV7-3 to TRBJ2-5; 14 bases match TRBD2. The junction had 14 bases not matched to a gene; V was cut back by 3 bases and J by 5 bases. The germline CDR1 and CDR2 sequences are SGHTA and FQGTGA. CDR3 size: 19 residues. The CDR3 loop is CASSLGLAGASGVTETQYF. CDR3 nucleotides: TGTGCCAGCAGCTTGGGACTAGCGGGAGCCTCCGGGGTTACGGAGACCCAGTACTTC.

This clone was found once. The gene calls are TRBV7-9 and TRBJ1-6, with 9 bases that match TRBD1. The germline CDR1 and CDR2 sequences are SEHNR and FQNEAQ (reference sequence). V shed 4 bases, J shed 9 bases, and the junction held 10 bases outside the gene matches. This CDR3 has 16 residues. The CDR3 region has the DNA TGTGCCAGCAGCTCAATAGGACAGGGGAGAGTTTCACCCCTCCACTTT. It translates to CASSSIGQGRVSPLHF.

The chain joins TRBV5-1 to TRBJ2-7; tentative D call: TRBD1 (5 bases). V was clipped by 0 bases and J by 1 base, with 11 bases between them. Germline-derived CDR1 and CDR2 are SGHRS and YFSETQ. The CDR3 sequence is 15 residues long. The CDR3 DNA follows: TGCGCCAGCAGCTTGGAGCAGGGCCCTTCCTACGAGCAGTACTTC. This sequence encodes CASSLEQGPSYEQYF.

V is TRBV7-8 and J is TRBJ2-7, with TRBD2 as a possible D gene (5 bases). This CDR3 contains 13 residues. Looked up from germline, CDR1 is SGHVS and CDR2 is FQNEAQ. Deletions cut 1 base from V and 5 bases from J, with 9 bases between. CDR3 DNA: TGTGCCAGCAGCTTAGGAGGGTTCAACGAGCAGTACTTC. The encoded protein is CASSLGGFNEQYF.

The V and J genes are TRBV5-6 and TRBJ2-5; the match to TRBD2 covers 10 bases. Germline values: CDR1 SGHDT, CDR2 YYEEEE. CDR3 length: 16 amino acids. Germline trimming cut 2 bases from V and 4 bases from J; bases unmatched to any gene: 8. The CDR3 is CASSFYERGGPETQYF. The DNA of the CDR3 is TGTGCCAGCAGCTTCTACGAGCGGGGGGGCCCAGAGACCCAGTACTTC. The full variable domain, in which reference TRBV5-6 and TRBJ2-5 provide the parts outside the CDR3, is DAGVTQSPTHLIKTRGQQVTLRCSPKSGHDTVSWYQQALGQGPQFIFQYYEEEERQRGNFPDRFSGHQFPNYSSELNVNALLLGDSALYLCASSFYERGGPETQYFGPGTRLLVL.

The count of this clone is one. The chain employs TRBV7-8 and TRBJ2-1; a weak D match, TRBD2 (6 bases). The CDR3 loop spans 17 amino acids. Germline lookup yields CDR1 SGHVS and CDR2 FQNEAQ. The V gene lost 7 bases and the J gene lost 6 bases, with 25 bases spanning the gap. CDR3 DNA sequence: TGTGCCAGCACCGCGGGACGACGCCCGCTGGGCCCCAATGAGCAGTTCTTC. Translated: CASTAGRRPLGPNEQFF.